These 10 T cell receptor beta chains were sequenced from one sample in a study of blood T cell repertoires in COVID-19 (dated by TCRdb to about 2020). Library preparation used the immunoSEQ multiplex PCR assay. TCRdb re-hosts the immuneACCESS table, in-frame sequences only. Its copies lack some clones; in the studies checked, an unresolved V gene accounts for under half of them, and the cause for the rest is not known. This sample comprises about 71,000 clones, 86% of them detected only once. 2% of the sample goes to the ten largest clones. The sequencing sample was made of peripheral blood. The receptors were sampled from a young man with acute or convalescent COVID-19.

The chain has TRBV19 and TRBJ1-1; 7 bases are shared with TRBD1. The CDR3 is made up of 15 amino acids. Germline V lookup: CDR1 LNHDA, CDR2 SQIVND (reference sequence). J lost 0 bases, V lost 9 bases, and 10 bases had no gene match. The CDR3 spells CASVDRVNLNTEAFF. The CDR3 nucleotides are TGTGCCAGCGTAGACAGGGTCAACTTGAACACTGAAGCTTTCTTT.

The V call is TRBV10-3, the J call TRBJ2-3, with D perhaps matching TRBD2 (6 bases). V was shortened by 0 bases and J by 4 bases, with 17 bases between the two germline ends. CDR1 and CDR2 from the germline V gene are ENHRY and SYGVKD. The CDR3 runs to 17 residues. CDR3 nucleotides: TGTGCCATCAGTGAGTCGGAGGGCGGCAGTTGGGCAGATACGCAGTATTTT. Protein: CAISESEGGSWADTQYF.

Worth noting for this clone: The same CDR3 arises from other DNA sequences in this sample as well. The chain combines TRBV5-1 with TRBJ2-3, with 9 bases fitting TRBD1. The germline CDR1 and CDR2 sequences are SGHRS and YFSETQ. V shed 2 bases, J shed 0 bases, and the junction held 1 base outside the gene matches. The CDR3 sequence is 15 residues long. CDR3 protein: CASSFGQGSTDTQYF. For the CDR3, the DNA is TGCGCCAGCAGCTTCGGACAGGGGAGCACAGATACGCAGTATTTT.

The V and J genes are TRBV5-5 and TRBJ1-1; D ambiguous. The CDR3 has 13 residues. Trimming took off 2 bases at V and 3 bases at J, with 8 bases between the two ends. Germline CDR1 and CDR2: SGHKS and YYEKEE (reference sequence). The CDR3 nucleotides are TGTGCCAGCAGCTTCTCGGGTGACACTGAAGCTTTCTTT. It codes for CASSFSGDTEAFF.

V and J are TRBV2 and TRBJ1-2, with 10 bases fitting TRBD1. J lost 2 bases, V lost 6 bases, and 6 bases had no gene match. Germline V lookup: CDR1 SNHLY, CDR2 FYNNEI. The CDR3 covers 15 residues. CDR3 sequence reads: CASRPDRGRNYGYTF. The CDR3 DNA follows: TGTGCCAGCAGACCAGACAGGGGGCGAAACTATGGCTACACCTTC.

The table lists this clone with a count of one. J is TRBJ2-1 and V is TRBV5-1; 7 bases line up with TRBD1. V was clipped by 1 base and J by 2 bases; unmatched bases: 3. This CDR3 contains 15 residues. Germline V gene lookup returns CDR1 SGHRS and CDR2 YFSETQ. CDR3 in DNA: TGCGCCAGCAGCTTGCAGGGGGACCCCTACAATGAGCAGTTCTTC. It encodes CASSLQGDPYNEQFF.

V usage is TRBV4-3 and J usage is TRBJ1-1; a possible D gene is TRBD1 (6 bases). Germline assignment: CDR1 LGHNA and CDR2 YSLEER. This CDR3 is built from 14 residues. V was pared by 0 bases and J by 1 base, with 6 bases between. CDR3 loop: CASSQDRGNTEAFF. CDR3 in DNA: TGCGCCAGCAGCCAAGACAGGGGGAACACTGAAGCTTTCTTT.

The chain is built from TRBV27 and TRBJ2-1; 10 bases align to TRBD1. The V gene end was trimmed by 6 bases and the J gene end by 4 bases; junction bases not matched to a gene: 3. This CDR3 spans 14 amino acids. Germline assignment: CDR1 MNHEY and CDR2 SMNVEV (reference sequence). The CDR3 coding sequence is TGTGCCAGCAGCGGGACAGGGGATTACAATGAGCAGTTCTTC. Translated: CASSGTGDYNEQFF.

The V call is TRBV19, the J call TRBJ1-4; 7 nucleotides align to TRBD1. Unmatched junction bases numbered 5, after V lost 6 bases and J lost 4 bases. CDR3 length: 14 amino acids. From germline, CDR1 is LNHDA and CDR2 SQIVND (reference sequence). The DNA of the CDR3 is TGTGCCAGTAGAAGGGACAGTAATAATGAAAAACTGTTTTTT. Translation: CASRRDSNNEKLFF.

This clone has more than one count but fewer than ten. The V gene is TRBV29-1, the J gene TRBJ2-3; 9 bases are shared with TRBD2. Losses at the gene ends were 2 bases for V and 5 bases for J; bases not matched to a gene: 14. Germline-derived CDR1 and CDR2 are SQVTM and ANQGSEA. The CDR3 sequence is 17 residues long. The CDR3 loop is CSVELNWREGQGDTQYF. For the CDR3, the DNA is TGCAGCGTTGAACTGAATTGGCGGGAGGGCCAAGGAGATACGCAGTATTTT.